The 16 T cell receptor beta chains below all came from one sample that was sequenced in a study of blood T cell repertoires in COVID-19. Clones were read by immunoSEQ multiplex PCR, and TCRdb kept only the in-frame ones, dropping some. The sample has 75,000 to 100,000 clones; over 75% are singletons. Sequences were obtained from peripheral blood. These receptors were collected from a human donor in a cohort sampled during active COVID-19.

The chain links TRBV11-3 to TRBJ2-1, with TRBD2 matching over 9 bases. The germline gives CDR1 SGHNT, CDR2 YENEEA. V dropped 6 bases and J dropped 0; count of bases not matched to a gene: 6. The CDR3 sequence is 16 residues long. The CDR3 region has the DNA TGTGCCAGCAGTACCCTAGCGGGGAGCTCCTACAATGAGCAGTTCTTC. This codes for CASSTLAGSSYNEQFF. The variable domain in full, with the rest retrieved from reference TRBV11-3 and TRBJ2-1, is EAGVVQSPRYKIIEKKQPVAFWCNPISGHNTLYWYLQNLGQGPELLIRYENEEAVDDSQLPKDRFSAERLKGVDSTLKIQPAELGDSAVYLCASSTLAGSSYNEQFFGPGTRLTVL.

This clone showed up just once. The chain is built from TRBV4-1 and TRBJ1-5; no clear D gene. The CDR3 is made up of 16 amino acids. Germline V CDR1 and CDR2: MGHRA, YSYEKL. Trimming took 1 base from V and 1 from J, leaving 11 bases between them. This CDR3 is CASSQVQVGSNQPQHF. CDR3 sequence (DNA): TGCGCCAGCAGCCAAGTGCAGGTTGGGAGCAATCAGCCCCAGCATTTT.

The chain employs TRBV4-1 and TRBJ2-1; D remains unclear. V lost 4 bases, J lost 8 bases, and 24 bases lay in between. Germline V gene data show CDR1 as MGHRA and CDR2 as YSYEKL. This CDR3 contains 17 residues. CDR3 protein: CASSPNHDSRRLDEQFF. CDR3 bases: TGCGCCAGCAGCCCCAACCACGATAGCCGACGGCTCGATGAGCAGTTCTTC.

Only one count was recorded for this clone. J is TRBJ2-6 and V is TRBV5-1; TRBD1 matches at 12 bases. The CDR3 spans 17 residues. Germline CDR1 SGHRS, CDR2 YFSETQ. Germline trimming cut 7 bases from V and 4 bases from J; bases unmatched to any gene: 9. This CDR3 reads CASAHSGQGAGANVLTF. The CDR3 bases are TGCGCCAGCGCCCATTCGGGACAGGGGGCCGGGGCCAACGTCCTGACTTTC.

This chain links TRBV20-1 with TRBJ2-7, with D tentatively TRBD2 (5 bases). The CDR3 covers 13 residues. Trimming cost V 3 bases and J 2 bases, with 11 bases left between them. CDR1 is DFQATT and CDR2 is SNEGSKA in the germline V gene (reference sequence). As DNA, the CDR3 is TGCAGTGCTAGTGAAGGACTTACCTACGAGCAGTACTTC. The encoded protein is CSASEGLTYEQYF.

V and J are TRBV4-2 and TRBJ2-1; 9 nucleotides agree with TRBD2. Per germline, CDR1 LGHNA and CDR2 YNFKEQ. The CDR3 loop spans 18 amino acids. With V trimmed by 1 base and J by 5 bases, 12 bases remained unmatched. In nucleotides, the CDR3 is TGTGCCAGCAGCCAAGTTAGCTTTCAGCGGGAGGTCGACAATGAGCAGTTCTTC. This codes for CASSQVSFQREVDNEQFF.

DNA for the CDR3: TGTGCCAGCAGCGAAGGACAGGGTTCTGGCGGGGAGCTGTTTTTT. It translates to CASSEGQGSGGELFF. The rearrangement uses TRBV5-4 and TRBJ2-2; 8 positions agree with TRBD1. With V trimmed by 4 bases and J by 7 bases, 9 bases remained unmatched. Germline CDR1 and CDR2: SGHNT and YYREEE (reference sequence). There are 15 residues in the CDR3.

Only one count was recorded for this clone. The CDR3: CASSLNLGAGAGYEQYF. Here the CDR3 DNA reads TGTGCCAGCAGTCTAAACCTGGGAGCGGGGGCAGGCTACGAGCAGTACTTC. The J gene is TRBJ2-7, the V gene TRBV6-2 or TRBV6-3, with TRBD2 matching 8 bases. Losses at the gene ends were 5 bases for V and 3 bases for J; bases not matched to a gene: 15. The CDR3 consists of 17 residues. Per germline, CDR1 MNHEY and CDR2 SVGEGT.

The rearrangement joins TRBV7-3 to TRBJ1-1; a possible D gene is TRBD1 (5 bases). Germline CDR1 reads SGHTA; CDR2 reads FQGTGA. V gave up 1 base and J gave up 3 bases, with 15 bases separating them. There are 16 residues in the CDR3. In nucleotides, the CDR3 is TGTGCCAGCAGCTTAAAAGATCCAGGGTTGGACACTGAAGCTTTCTTT. Translated, it gives CASSLKDPGLDTEAFF.

The chain carries TRBV3-1 (or the pseudogene TRBV3-2) and TRBJ2-7; a weak D match, TRBD1 (6 bases). Per the germline V gene, CDR1 is LGHDT and CDR2 is YNNKEL (reference sequence). This CDR3 has 14 residues. Trimming shortened V by 2 bases and J by 6 bases, and 14 bases separated the two germline ends. For the CDR3, the DNA is TGTGCCAGCAGCCAACAGGGGCCCCGAGCCGAGCAGTACTTC. This translates into CASSQQGPRAEQYF.

The J gene is TRBJ2-2, the V gene TRBV6-6, with D possibly TRBD1 on 6 matching bases. The CDR3 length is 14 residues. V lost 0 bases and J lost 5, with 7 bases in between. Germline V lookup: CDR1 MNHNY, CDR2 SVGAGI (reference sequence). CDR3 coding DNA: TGTGCCAGCAGTTACTCTACAGGGACCGGGGAGCTGTTTTTT. Protein: CASSYSTGTGELFF.

The CDR3 region is CASSLWFTGGGGELFF. The CDR3 DNA follows: TGTGCCAGCAGTTTGTGGTTTACAGGGGGCGGCGGGGAGCTGTTTTTT. The J gene is TRBJ2-2, the V gene TRBV28, with 9 bases fitting TRBD1. Germline V gene sequence: CDR1 MDHEN, CDR2 SYDVKM. This CDR3 is built from 16 residues. Unmatched junction bases numbered 9, after V lost 3 bases and J lost 7 bases.

The chain recombines TRBV10-2 with TRBJ1-3, with D hard to call. Deletions cut 3 bases from V and 0 bases from J, with 6 bases between. Per germline, CDR1 WSHSY and CDR2 SAAADI. CDR3 length: 14 residues. This chain's CDR3 is CASSESRSGNTIYF. In nucleotides, the CDR3 is TGCGCCAGCAGTGAATCCCGCTCTGGAAACACCATATATTTT.

J is TRBJ2-1 and V is TRBV13, with TRBD2 identical over 9 bases. Trimming removed 2 bases from V and 9 bases from J; junction bases left unmatched: 8. Germline V gives CDR1 PRHDT, CDR2 FYEKMQ (reference sequence). The CDR3 spans 15 residues. The CDR3 spells CASSLIGGRGGEQFF. Written as DNA, the CDR3 is TGTGCCAGCAGCTTAATCGGCGGGAGGGGTGGTGAGCAGTTCTTC.

V and J are TRBV7-9 and TRBJ2-1; TRBD2 agrees at 11 bases. This CDR3 spans 15 amino acids. Germline CDR1 is SEHNR and CDR2 is FQNEAQ (reference sequence). V gave up 3 bases and J gave up 4 bases; unmatched junction bases: 2. The CDR3 bases are TGTGCCAGCAGCTTCGTAGCGGGAGGGTACAATGAGCAGTTCTTC. Translated, it gives CASSFVAGGYNEQFF.

J is TRBJ2-7 and V is TRBV5-1; TRBD2 matches 9 bases. Trimming cost V 5 bases and J 6 bases; bases outside gene matches: 9. The CDR3 covers 14 residues. Germline lookup yields CDR1 SGHRS and CDR2 YFSETQ. The CDR3 is CASSLAGYGSEQYF. CDR3 nucleotide sequence: TGCGCCAGCAGTCTAGCGGGATACGGAAGCGAGCAGTACTTC.